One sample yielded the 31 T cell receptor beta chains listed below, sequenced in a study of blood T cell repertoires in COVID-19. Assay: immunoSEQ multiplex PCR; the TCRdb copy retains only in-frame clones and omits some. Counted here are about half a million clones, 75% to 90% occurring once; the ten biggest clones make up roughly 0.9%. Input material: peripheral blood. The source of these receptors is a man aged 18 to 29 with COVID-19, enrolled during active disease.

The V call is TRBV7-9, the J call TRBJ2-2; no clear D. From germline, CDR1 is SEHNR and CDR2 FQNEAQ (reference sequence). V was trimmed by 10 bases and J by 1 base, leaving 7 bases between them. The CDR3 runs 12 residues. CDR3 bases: TGTGCCACCTTAAAGAACACCGGGGAGCTGTTTTTT. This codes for CATLKNTGELFF.

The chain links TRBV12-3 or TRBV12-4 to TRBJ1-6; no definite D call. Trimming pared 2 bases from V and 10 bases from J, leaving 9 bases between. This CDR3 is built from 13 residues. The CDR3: CASSLQVESPLHF. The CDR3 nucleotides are TGTGCCAGCAGTTTACAGGTGGAATCACCCCTCCACTTT.

The CDR3, as DNA: TGTGCCAGCAGTTTATGGACTAGCGGGAGTCGGACAGATACGCAGTATTTT. Amino acids: CASSLWTSGSRTDTQYF. The gene calls are TRBV27 and TRBJ2-3; 13 positions agree with TRBD2. CDR1 and CDR2 (germline): MNHEY, SMNVEV (reference sequence). The CDR3 is made up of 17 amino acids. The V gene end was trimmed by 1 base and the J gene end by 3 bases; junction bases not matched to a gene: 4.

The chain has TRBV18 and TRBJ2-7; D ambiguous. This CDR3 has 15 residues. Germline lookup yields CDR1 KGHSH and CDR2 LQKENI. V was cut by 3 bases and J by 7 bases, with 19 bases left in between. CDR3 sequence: CASSPSGPGYGEQYF. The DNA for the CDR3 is TGTGCCAGCTCACCCTCCGGTCCAGGCTATGGGGAGCAGTACTTC.

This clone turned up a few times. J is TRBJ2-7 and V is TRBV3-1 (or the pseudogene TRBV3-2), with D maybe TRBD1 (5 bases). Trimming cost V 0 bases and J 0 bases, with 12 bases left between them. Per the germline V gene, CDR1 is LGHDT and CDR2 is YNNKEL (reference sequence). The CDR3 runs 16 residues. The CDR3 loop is CASSQEMIRGSYEQYF. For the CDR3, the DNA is TGTGCCAGCAGCCAAGAGATGATAAGGGGCTCCTACGAGCAGTACTTC.

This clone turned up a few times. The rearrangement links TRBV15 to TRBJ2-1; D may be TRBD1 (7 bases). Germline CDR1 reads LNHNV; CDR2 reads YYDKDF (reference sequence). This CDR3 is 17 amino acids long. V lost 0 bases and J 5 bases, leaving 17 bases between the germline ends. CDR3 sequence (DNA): TGTGCCACCAGCAGAGATAGGAGGGGGCGCAGGGACAATGAGCAGTTCTTC. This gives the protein CATSRDRRGRRDNEQFF.

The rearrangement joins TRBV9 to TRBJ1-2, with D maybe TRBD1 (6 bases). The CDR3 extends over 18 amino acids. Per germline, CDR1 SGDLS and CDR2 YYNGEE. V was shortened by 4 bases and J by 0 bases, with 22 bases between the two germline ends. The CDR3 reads CASSNPGGRGGPNYGYTF. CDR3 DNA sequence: TGTGCCAGCAGCAACCCGGGGGGCAGGGGAGGGCCTAACTATGGCTACACCTTC.

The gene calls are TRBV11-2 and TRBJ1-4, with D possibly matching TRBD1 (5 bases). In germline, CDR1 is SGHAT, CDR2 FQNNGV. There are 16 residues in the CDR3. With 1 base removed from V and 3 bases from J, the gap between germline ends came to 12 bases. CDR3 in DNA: TGTGCCAGCAGCTTAGGCGGGGCGAGGGCTAATGAAAAACTGTTTTTT. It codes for CASSLGGARANEKLFF. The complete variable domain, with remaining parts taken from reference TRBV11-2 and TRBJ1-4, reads EAGVAQSPRYKIIEKRQSVAFWCNPISGHATLYWYQQILGQGPKLLIQFQNNGVVDDSQLPKDRFSAERLKGVDSTLKIQPAKLEDSAVYLCASSLGGARANEKLFFGSGTQLSVL.

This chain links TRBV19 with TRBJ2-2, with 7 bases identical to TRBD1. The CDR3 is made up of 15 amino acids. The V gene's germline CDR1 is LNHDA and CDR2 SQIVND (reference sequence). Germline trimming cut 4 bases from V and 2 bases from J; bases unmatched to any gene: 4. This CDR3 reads CASSKTGHNTGELFF. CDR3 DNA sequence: TGTGCCAGTAGTAAGACAGGGCATAACACCGGGGAGCTGTTTTTT.

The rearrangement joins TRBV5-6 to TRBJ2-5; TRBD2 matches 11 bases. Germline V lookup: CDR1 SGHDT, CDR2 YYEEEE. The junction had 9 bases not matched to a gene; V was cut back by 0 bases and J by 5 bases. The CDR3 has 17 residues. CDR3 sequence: CASSLEGSGRAFETQYF. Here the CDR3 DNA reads TGTGCCAGCAGCTTGGAGGGTAGCGGGAGGGCCTTTGAGACCCAGTACTTC.

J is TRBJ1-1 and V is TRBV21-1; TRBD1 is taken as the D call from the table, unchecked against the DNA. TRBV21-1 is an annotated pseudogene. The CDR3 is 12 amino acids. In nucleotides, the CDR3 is TGTGCCAGCCGGGCAGGGAAGACTGAAGCTTTCTTT. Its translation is CASRAGKTEAFF.

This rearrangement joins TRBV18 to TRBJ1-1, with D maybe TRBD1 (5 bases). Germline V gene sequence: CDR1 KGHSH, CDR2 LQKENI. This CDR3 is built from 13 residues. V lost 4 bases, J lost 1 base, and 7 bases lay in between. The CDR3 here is CASSQQENTEAFF. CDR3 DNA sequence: TGTGCCAGCTCACAACAGGAGAACACTGAAGCTTTCTTT.

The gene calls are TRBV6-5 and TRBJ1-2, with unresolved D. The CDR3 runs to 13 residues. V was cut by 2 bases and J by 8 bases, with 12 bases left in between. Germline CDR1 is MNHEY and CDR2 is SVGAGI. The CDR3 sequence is CASSYHERSGYTF. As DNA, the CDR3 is TGTGCCAGCAGTTACCACGAGCGTAGCGGCTACACCTTC.

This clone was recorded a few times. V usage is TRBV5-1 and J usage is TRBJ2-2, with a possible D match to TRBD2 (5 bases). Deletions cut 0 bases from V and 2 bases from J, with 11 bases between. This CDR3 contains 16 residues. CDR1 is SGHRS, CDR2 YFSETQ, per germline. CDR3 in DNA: TGCGCCAGCAGCTTGGCAGCGGCCGTTAACACCGGGGAGCTGTTTTTT. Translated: CASSLAAAVNTGELFF.

The CDR3 loop reads CASSPLGGTGKKLFF. For the CDR3, the DNA is TGTGCCAGCAGCCCGCTGGGGGGGACAGGGAAAAAACTGTTTTTT. The chain links TRBV7-2 to TRBJ1-4; 9 bases agree with TRBD1. The V and J ends lost 5 bases and 9 bases, in that order; junction bases with no gene match: 10. CDR1 and CDR2 from the germline V gene are SGHTA and FQGNSA. There are 15 residues in the CDR3.

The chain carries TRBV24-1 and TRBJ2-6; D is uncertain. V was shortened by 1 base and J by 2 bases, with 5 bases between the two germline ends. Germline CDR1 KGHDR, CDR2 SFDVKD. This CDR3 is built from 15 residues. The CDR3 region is CATSDFPTGANVLTF. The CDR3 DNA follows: TGTGCCACCAGTGATTTCCCTACTGGGGCCAACGTCCTGACTTTC.

This chain's CDR3 is CASSSHNRGGNTEAFF. DNA for the CDR3: TGTGCCAGCAGCTCCCACAACAGGGGGGGGAACACTGAAGCTTTCTTT. The V call is TRBV5-4, the J call TRBJ1-1, with 8 bases identical to TRBD1. The trim removed 3 bases at V and 1 base at J, leaving 8 bases unmatched. Per germline, CDR1 SGHNT and CDR2 YYREEE (reference sequence). This CDR3 comprises 16 residues.

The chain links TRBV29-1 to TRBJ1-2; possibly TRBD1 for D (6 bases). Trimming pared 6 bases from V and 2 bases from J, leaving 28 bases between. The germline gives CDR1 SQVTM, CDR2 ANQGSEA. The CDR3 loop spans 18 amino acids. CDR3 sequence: CSVQGGVSAGRTNYGYTF. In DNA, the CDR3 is TGCAGCGTCCAAGGGGGGGTCTCGGCAGGACGAACGAACTATGGCTACACCTTC.

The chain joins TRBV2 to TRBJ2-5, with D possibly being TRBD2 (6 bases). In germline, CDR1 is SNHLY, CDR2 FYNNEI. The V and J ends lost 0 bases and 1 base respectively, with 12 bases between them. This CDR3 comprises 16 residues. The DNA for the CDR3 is TGTGCCAGCAGTGAAGCGCTCGGGGGTGCCCAAGAGACCCAGTACTTC. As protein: CASSEALGGAQETQYF.

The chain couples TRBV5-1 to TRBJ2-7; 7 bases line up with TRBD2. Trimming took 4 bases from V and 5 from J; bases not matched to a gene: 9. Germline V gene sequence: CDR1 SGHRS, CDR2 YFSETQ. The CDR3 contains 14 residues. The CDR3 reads CASSRGLEVDEQYF. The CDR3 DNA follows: TGCGCCAGCAGCAGAGGACTAGAGGTTGACGAGCAGTACTTC.

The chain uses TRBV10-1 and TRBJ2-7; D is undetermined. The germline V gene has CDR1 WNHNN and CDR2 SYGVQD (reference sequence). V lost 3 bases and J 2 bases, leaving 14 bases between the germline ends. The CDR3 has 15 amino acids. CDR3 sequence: CASSEAADITYEQYF. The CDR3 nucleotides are TGCGCCAGCAGTGAAGCCGCCGATATTACCTACGAGCAGTACTTC.

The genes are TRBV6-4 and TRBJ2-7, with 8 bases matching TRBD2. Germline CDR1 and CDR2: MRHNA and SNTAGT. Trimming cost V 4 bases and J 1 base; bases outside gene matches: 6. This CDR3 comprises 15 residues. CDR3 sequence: CASSAQAGVSYEQYF. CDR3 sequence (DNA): TGTGCCAGCAGTGCCCAAGCGGGAGTGTCCTACGAGCAGTACTTC.

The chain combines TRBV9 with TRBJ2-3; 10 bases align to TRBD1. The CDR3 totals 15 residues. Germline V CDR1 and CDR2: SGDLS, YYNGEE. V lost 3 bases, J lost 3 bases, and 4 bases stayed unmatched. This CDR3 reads CASSGGDRGTDTQYF. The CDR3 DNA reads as TGTGCCAGCAGCGGAGGGGACAGGGGAACAGATACGCAGTATTTT.

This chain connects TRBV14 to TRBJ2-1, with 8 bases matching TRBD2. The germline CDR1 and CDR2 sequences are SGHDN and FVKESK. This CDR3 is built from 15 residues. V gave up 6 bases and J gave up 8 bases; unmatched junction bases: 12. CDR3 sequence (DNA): TGTGCCAGCAGGACTTCGGGGGGGCCGCGAGATGAGCAGTTCTTC. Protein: CASRTSGGPRDEQFF.

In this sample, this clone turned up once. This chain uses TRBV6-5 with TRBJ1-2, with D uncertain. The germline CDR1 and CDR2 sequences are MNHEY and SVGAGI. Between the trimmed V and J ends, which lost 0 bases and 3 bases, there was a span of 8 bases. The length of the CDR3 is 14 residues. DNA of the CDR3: TGTGCCAGCAGTTACTCGATGCAGGACTATGGCTACACCTTC. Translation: CASSYSMQDYGYTF.

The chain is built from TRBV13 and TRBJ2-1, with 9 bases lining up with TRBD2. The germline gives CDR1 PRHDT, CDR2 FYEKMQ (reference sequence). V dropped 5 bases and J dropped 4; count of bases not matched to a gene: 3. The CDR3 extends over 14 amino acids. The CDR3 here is CASSAGLAYNEQFF. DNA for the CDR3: TGTGCCAGCAGCGCGGGACTAGCATACAATGAGCAGTTCTTC.

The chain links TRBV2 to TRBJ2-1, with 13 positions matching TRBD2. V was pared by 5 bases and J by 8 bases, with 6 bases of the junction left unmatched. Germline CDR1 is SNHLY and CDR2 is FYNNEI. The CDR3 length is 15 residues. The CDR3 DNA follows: TGTGCCAGCAGTTGGGGGACTAGCGGGACCTATGAGCAGTTCTTC. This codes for CASSWGTSGTYEQFF. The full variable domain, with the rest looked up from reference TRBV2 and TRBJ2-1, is EPEVTQTPSHQVTQMGQEVILRCVPISNHLYFYWYRQILGQKVEFLVSFYNNEISEKSEIFDDQFSVERPDGSNFTLKIRSTKLEDSAMYFCASSWGTSGTYEQFFGPGTRLTVL.

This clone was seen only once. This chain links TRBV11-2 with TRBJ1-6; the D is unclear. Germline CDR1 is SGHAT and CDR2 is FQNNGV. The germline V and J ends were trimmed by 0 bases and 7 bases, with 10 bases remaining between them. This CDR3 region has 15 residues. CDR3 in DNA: TGTGCCAGCAGCTTAGATGGAGGTTGGAATTCACCCCTCCACTTT. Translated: CASSLDGGWNSPLHF.

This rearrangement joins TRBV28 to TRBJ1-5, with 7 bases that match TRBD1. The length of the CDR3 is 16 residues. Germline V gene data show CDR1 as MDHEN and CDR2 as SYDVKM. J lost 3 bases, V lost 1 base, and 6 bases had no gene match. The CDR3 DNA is TGTGCCAGCAGTTTATTGCCGAGGGGGCACAATCAGCCCCAGCATTTT. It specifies CASSLLPRGHNQPQHF.

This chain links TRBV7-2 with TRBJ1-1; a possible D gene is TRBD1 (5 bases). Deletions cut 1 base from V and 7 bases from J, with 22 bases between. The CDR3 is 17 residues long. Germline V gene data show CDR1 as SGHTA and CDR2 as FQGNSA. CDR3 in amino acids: CASSLVGKGAVHSEAFF. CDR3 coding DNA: TGTGCCAGCAGCTTAGTAGGGAAAGGGGCCGTACATAGTGAAGCTTTCTTT.

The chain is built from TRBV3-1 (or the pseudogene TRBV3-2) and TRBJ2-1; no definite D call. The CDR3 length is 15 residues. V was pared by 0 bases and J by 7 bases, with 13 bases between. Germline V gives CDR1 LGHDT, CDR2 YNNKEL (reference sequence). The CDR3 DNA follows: TGTGCCAGCAGCCAAGATTCAAGTGTGCTAAATGAGCAGTTCTTC. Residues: CASSQDSSVLNEQFF.